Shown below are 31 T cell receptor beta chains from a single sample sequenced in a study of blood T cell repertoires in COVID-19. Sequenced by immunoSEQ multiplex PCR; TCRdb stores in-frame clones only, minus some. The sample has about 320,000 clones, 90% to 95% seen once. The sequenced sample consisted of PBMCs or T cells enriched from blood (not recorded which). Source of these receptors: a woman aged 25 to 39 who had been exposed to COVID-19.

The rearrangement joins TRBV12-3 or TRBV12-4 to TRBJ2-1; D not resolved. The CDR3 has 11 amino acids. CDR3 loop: CVVSSYNEQFF. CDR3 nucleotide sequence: TGTGTCGTATCCTCCTACAATGAGCAGTTCTTC.

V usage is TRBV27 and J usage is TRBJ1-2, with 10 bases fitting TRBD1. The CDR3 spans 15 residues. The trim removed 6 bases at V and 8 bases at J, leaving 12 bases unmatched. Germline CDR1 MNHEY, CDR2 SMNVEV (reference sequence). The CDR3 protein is CASRVGTGAPWGYTF. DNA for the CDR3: TGTGCCAGCAGAGTGGGGACAGGGGCCCCTTGGGGCTACACCTTC.

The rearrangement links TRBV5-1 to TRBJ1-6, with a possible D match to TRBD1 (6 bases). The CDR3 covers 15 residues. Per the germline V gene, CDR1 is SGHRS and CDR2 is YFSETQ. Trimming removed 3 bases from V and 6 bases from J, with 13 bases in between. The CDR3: CASSSGGGSNSPLHF. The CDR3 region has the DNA TGCGCCAGCAGCTCCGGTGGGGGCTCTAATTCACCCCTCCACTTT.

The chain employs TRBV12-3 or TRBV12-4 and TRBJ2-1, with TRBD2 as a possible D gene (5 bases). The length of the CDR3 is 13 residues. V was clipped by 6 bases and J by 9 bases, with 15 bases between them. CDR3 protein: CASRRDVAVEQFF. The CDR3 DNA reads TGTGCCAGCAGGAGGGATGTGGCAGTTGAGCAGTTCTTC.

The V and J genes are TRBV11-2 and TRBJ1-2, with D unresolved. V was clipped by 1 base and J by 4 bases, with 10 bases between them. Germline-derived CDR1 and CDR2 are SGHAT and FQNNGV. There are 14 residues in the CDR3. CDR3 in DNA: TGTGCCAGCAGCTTAGGAGGAGGGCCCTATGGCTACACCTTC. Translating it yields CASSLGGGPYGYTF.

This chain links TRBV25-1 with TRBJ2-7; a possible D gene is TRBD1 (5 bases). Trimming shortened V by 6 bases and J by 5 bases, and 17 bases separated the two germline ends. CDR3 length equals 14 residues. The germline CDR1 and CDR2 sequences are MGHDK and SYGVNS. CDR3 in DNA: TGTGCCAGCAGAGCCACAGGAAGGCACGACGAGCAGTACTTC. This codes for CASRATGRHDEQYF.

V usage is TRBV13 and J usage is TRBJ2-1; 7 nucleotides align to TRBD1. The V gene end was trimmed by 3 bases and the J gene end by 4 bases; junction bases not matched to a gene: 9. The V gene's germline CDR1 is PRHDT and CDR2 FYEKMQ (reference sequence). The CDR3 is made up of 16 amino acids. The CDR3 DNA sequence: TGTGCCAGCAGCTTTACTACGGGACAGTGGTACAATGAGCAGTTCTTC. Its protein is CASSFTTGQWYNEQFF.

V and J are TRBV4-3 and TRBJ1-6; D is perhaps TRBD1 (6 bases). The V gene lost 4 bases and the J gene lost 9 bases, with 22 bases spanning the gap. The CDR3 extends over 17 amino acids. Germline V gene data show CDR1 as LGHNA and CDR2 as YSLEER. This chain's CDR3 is CASSPSWTVAIGSPLHF. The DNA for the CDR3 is TGCGCCAGCAGCCCCTCATGGACAGTGGCGATAGGTTCACCCCTCCACTTT.

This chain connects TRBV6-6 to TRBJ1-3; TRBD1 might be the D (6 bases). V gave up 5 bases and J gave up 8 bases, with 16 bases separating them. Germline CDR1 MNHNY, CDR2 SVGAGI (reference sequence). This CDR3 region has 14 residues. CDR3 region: CASSGTLTWDTIYF. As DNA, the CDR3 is TGTGCCAGCAGTGGGACACTAACTTGGGACACCATATATTTT.

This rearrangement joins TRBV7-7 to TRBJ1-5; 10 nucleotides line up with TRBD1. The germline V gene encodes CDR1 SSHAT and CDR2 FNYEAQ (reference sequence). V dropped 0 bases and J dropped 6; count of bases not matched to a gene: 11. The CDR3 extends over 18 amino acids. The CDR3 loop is CASSLARAGTGEAQPQHF. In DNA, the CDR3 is TGTGCCAGCAGCTTAGCCCGCGCGGGGACAGGGGAGGCTCAGCCCCAGCATTTT.

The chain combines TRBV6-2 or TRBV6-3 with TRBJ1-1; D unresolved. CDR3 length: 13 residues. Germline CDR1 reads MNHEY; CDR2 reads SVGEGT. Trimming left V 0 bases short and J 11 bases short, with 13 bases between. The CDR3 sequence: CASSYSTSVGAFF. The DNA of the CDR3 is TGTGCCAGCAGTTACTCGACTTCAGTTGGGGCTTTCTTT.

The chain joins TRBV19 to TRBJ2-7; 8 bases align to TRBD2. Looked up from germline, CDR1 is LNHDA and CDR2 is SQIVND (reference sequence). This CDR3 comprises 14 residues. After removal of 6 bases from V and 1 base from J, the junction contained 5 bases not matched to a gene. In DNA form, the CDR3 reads TGTGCCAGTAGGGTGGCTAGCGGGTCCTACGAGCAGTACTTC. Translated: CASRVASGSYEQYF. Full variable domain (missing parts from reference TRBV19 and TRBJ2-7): DGGITQSPKYLFRKEGQNVTLSCEQNLNHDAMYWYRQDPGQGLRLIYYSQIVNDFQKGDIAEGYSVSREKKESFPLTVTSAQKNPTAFYLCASRVASGSYEQYFGPGTRLTVT.

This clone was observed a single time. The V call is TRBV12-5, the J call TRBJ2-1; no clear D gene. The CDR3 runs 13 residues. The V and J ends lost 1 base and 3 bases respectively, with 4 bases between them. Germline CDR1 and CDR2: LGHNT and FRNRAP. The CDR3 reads CASGLESYNEQFF. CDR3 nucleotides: TGTGCTAGTGGTTTGGAGAGCTACAATGAGCAGTTCTTC. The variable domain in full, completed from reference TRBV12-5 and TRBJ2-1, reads DARVTQTPRHKVTEMGQEVTMRCQPILGHNTVFWYRQTMMQGLELLAYFRNRAPLDDSGMPKDRFSAEMPDATLATLKIQPSEPRDSAVYFCASGLESYNEQFFGPGTRLTVL.

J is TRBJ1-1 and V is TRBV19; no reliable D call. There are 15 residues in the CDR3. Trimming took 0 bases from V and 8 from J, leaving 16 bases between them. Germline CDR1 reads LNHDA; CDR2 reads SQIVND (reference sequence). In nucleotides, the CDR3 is TGTGCCAGTAGTATAGATCTTGGAGGGAGAAAAGAAGCTTTCTTT. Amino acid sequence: CASSIDLGGRKEAFF. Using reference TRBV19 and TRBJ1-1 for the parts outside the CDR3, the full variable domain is DGGITQSPKYLFRKEGQNVTLSCEQNLNHDAMYWYRQDPGQGLRLIYYSQIVNDFQKGDIAEGYSVSREKKESFPLTVTSAQKNPTAFYLCASSIDLGGRKEAFFGQGTRLTVV.

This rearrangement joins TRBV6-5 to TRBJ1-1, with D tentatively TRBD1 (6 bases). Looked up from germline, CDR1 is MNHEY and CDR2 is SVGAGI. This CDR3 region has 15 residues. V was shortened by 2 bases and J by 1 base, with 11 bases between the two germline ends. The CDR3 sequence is CASSYVATGNTEAFF. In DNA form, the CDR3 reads TGTGCCAGCAGTTACGTTGCGACAGGGAACACTGAAGCTTTCTTT.

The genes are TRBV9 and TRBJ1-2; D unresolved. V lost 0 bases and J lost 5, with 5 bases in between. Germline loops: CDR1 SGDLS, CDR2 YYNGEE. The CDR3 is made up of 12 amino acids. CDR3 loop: CASSVGGYGYTF. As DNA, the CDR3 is TGTGCCAGCAGCGTAGGAGGGTATGGCTACACCTTC.

In nucleotides, the CDR3 is TGCGCCAGCAGCAGGGACAGGGGGCTGGGCACTGAAGCTTTCTTT. This encodes CASSRDRGLGTEAFF. This chain uses TRBV5-1 with TRBJ1-1, with 12 nucleotides matching TRBD1. This CDR3 has 15 residues. The junction had 5 bases not matched to a gene; V was cut back by 4 bases and J by 4 bases. CDR1 is SGHRS, CDR2 YFSETQ, per germline.

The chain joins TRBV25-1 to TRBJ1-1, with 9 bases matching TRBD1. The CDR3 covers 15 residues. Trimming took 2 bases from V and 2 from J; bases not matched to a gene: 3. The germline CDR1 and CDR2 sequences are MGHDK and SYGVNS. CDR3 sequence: CASSEPGQGNTEAFF. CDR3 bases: TGTGCCAGCAGTGAACCGGGACAGGGAAACACTGAAGCTTTCTTT.

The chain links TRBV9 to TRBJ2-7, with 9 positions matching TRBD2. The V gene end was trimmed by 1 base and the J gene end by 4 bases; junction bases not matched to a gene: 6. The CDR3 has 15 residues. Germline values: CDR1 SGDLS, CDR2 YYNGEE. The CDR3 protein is CASSVFAGGRYEQYF. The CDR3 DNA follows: TGTGCCAGCAGCGTATTCGCGGGGGGGAGGTACGAGCAGTACTTC.

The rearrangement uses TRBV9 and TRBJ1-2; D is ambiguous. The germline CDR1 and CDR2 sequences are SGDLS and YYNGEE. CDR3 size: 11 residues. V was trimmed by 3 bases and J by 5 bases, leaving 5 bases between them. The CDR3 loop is CASSAVYGYTF. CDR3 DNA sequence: TGTGCCAGCAGCGCCGTATATGGCTACACCTTC.

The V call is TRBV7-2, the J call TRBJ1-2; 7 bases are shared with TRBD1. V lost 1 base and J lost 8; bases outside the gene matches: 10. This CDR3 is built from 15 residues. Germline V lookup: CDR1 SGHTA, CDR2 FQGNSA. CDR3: CASSLDGHRGKGYTF. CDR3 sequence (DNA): TGTGCCAGCAGCTTAGACGGCCACAGGGGTAAGGGCTACACCTTC.

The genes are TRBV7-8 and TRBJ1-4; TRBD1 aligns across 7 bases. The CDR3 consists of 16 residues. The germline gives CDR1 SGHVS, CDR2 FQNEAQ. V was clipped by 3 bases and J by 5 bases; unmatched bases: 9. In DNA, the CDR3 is TGTGCCAGCAGCTTCATCCGGGGACAGCAGAATGAAAAACTGTTTTTT. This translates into CASSFIRGQQNEKLFF.

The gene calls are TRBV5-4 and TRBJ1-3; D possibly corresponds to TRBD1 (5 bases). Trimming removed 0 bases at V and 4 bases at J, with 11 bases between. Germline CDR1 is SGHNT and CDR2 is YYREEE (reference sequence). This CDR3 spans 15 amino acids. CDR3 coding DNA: TGTGCCAGCAGCTTGGAAGGGGCGCGAGGAAACACCATATATTTT. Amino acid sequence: CASSLEGARGNTIYF.

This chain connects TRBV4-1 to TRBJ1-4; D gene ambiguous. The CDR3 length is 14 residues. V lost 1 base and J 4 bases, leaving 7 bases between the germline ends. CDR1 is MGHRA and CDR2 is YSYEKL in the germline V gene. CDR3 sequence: CASSQVAVNEKLFF. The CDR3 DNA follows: TGCGCCAGCAGCCAAGTGGCAGTTAATGAAAAACTGTTTTTT.

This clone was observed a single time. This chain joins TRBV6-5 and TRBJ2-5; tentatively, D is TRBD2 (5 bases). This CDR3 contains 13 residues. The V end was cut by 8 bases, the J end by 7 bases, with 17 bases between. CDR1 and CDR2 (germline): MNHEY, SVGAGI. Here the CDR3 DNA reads TGTGCCAGCGTAGGAGGACTCCGGCCGACCCAGTACTTC. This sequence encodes CASVGGLRPTQYF.

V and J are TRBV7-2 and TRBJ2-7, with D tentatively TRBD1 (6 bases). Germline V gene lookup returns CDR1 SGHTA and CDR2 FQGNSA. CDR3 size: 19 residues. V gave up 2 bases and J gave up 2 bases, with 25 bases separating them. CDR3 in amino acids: CASSLRNSAGALSAYEQYF. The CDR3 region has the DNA TGTGCCAGCAGCTTAAGGAATTCGGCAGGGGCTCTCTCAGCCTACGAGCAGTACTTC.

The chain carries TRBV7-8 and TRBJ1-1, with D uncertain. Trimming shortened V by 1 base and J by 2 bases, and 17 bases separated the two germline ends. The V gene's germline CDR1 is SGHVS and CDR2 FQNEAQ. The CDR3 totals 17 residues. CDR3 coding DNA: TGTGCCAGCAGCTTAGAAATCGACGGAGACTTAAACACTGAAGCTTTCTTT. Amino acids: CASSLEIDGDLNTEAFF.

CDR3 sequence reads: CASSLSPGGYGYTF. CDR3 sequence (DNA): TGTGCCAGCAGTTTATCGCCGGGGGGGTATGGCTACACCTTC. The V gene is TRBV27, the J gene TRBJ1-2; weak D call: TRBD1 (5 bases). The CDR3 loop spans 14 amino acids. The V gene's germline CDR1 is MNHEY and CDR2 SMNVEV (reference sequence). Trimming removed 0 bases at V and 5 bases at J, with 10 bases between.

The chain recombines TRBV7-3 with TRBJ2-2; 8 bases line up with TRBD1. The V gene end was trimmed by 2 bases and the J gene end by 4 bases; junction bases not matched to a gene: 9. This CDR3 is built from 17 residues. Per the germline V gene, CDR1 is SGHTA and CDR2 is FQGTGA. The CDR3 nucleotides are TGTGCCAGCAGCTTAGGCAGGGGGCGGGGAACCACCGGGGAGCTGTTTTTT. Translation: CASSLGRGRGTTGELFF. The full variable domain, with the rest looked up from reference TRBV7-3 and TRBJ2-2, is GAGVSQTPSNKVTEKGKYVELRCDPISGHTALYWYRQSLGQGPEFLIYFQGTGAADDSGLPNDRFFAVRPEGSVSTLKIQRTERGDSAVYLCASSLGRGRGTTGELFFGEGSRLTVL.

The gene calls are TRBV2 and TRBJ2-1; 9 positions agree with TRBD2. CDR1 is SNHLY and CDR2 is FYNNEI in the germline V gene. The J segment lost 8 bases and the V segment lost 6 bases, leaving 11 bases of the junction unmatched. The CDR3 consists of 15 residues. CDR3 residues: CASRSSLAGIHEQFF. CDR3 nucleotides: TGTGCCAGCAGGAGTAGCCTAGCGGGGATCCATGAGCAGTTCTTC.

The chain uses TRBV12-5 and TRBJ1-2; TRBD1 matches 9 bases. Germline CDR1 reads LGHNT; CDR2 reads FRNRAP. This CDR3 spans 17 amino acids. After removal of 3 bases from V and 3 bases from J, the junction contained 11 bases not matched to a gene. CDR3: CASGFRPTGGAYYGYTF. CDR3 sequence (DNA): TGTGCTAGTGGTTTTCGGCCCACAGGGGGCGCTTACTATGGCTACACCTTC.